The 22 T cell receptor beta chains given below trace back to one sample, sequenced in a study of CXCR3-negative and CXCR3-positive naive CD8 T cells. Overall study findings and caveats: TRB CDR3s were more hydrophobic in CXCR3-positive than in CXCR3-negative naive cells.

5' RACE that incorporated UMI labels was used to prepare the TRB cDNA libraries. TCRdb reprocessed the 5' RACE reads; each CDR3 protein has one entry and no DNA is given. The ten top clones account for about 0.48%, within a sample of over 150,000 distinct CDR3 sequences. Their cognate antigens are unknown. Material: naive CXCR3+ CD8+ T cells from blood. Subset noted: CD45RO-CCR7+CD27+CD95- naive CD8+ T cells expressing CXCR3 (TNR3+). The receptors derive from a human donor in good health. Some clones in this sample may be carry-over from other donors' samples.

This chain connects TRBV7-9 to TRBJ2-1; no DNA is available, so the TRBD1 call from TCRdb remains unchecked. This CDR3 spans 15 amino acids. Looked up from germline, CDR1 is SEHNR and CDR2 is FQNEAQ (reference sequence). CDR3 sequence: CASSFLATPYNEQFF.

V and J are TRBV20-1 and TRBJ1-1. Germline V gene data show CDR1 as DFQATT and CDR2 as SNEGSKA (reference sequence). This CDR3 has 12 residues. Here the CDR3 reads CSARKTDTEAFF.

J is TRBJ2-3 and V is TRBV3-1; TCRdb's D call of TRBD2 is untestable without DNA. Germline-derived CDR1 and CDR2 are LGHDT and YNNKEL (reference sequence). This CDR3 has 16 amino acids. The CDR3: CASSDNTAPSTDTQYF.

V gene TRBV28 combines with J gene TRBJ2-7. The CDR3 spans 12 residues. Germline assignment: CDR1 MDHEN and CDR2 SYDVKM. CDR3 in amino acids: CASSTVYYEKYF.

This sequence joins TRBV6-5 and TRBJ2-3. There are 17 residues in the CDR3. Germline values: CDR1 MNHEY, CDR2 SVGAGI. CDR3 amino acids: CASSYLASLSSTDTQYF.

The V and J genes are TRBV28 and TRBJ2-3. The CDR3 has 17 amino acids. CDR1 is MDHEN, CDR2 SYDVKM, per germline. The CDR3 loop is CASSFIFGGTSTDTQYF.

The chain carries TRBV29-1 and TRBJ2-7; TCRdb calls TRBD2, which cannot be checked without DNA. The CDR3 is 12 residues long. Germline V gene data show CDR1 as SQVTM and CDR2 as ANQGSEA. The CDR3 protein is CSVETAGYEQYF.

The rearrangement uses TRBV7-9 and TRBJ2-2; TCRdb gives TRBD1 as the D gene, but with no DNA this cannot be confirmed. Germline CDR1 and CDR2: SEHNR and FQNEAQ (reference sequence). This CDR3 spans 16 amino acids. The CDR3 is CASSLGGRSNTGELFF.

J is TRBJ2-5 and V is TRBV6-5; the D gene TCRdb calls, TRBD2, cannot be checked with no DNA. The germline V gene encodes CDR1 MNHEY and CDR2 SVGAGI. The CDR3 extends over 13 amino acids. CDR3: CASSPSLRETQYF.

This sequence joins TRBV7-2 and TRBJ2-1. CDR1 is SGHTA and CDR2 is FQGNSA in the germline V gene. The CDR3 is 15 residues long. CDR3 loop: CASSLALGMENEQFF.

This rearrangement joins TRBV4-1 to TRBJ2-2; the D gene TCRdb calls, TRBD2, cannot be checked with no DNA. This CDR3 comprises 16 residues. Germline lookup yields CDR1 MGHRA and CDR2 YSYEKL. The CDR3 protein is CASSQVGGDRPGELFF.

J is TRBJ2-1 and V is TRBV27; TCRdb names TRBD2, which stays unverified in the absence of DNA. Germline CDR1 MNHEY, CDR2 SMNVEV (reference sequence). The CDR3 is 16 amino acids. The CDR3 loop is CASSFLNSGGAVEQFF.

CDR3 in amino acids: CASSFPEGGYTEAFF. This sequence joins TRBV7-9 and TRBJ1-1; the TCRdb call, TRBD1, lacks DNA for checking. Germline values: CDR1 SEHNR, CDR2 FQNEAQ (reference sequence). The CDR3 runs 15 residues.

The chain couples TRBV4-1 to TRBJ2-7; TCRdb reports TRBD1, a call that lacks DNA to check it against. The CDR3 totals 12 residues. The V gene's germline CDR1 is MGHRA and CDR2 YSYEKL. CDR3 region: CASSLRGDEQYF.

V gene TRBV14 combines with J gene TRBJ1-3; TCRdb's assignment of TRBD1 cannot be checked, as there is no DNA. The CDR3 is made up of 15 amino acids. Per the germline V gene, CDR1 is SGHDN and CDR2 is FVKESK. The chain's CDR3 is CASSRSDRAGNTIYF.

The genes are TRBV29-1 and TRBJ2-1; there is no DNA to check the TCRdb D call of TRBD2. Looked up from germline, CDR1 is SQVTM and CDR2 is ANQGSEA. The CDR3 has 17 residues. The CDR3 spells CSVAGLAGGYPYNEQFF.

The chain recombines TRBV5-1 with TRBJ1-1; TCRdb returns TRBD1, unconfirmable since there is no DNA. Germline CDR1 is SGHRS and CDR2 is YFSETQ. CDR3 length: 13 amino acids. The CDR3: CASSEWTFTEAFF.

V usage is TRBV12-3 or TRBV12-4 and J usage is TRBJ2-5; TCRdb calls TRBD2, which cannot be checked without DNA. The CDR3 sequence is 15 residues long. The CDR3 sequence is CASKGLAGGQETQYF.

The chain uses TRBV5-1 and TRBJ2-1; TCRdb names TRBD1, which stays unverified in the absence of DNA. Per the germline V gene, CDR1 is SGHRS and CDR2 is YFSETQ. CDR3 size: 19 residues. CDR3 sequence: CASSFPRQAETYTYNEQFF.

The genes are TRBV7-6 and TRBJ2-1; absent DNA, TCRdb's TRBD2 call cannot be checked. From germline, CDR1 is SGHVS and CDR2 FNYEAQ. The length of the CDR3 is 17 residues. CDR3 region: CASSSLTVSGINNEQFF.

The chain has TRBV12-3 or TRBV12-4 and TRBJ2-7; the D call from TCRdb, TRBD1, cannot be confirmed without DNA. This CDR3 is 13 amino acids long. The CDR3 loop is CASSRDRVSEQYF.

This CDR3 is CASSSGGQGSSYEQYF. V is TRBV2 and J is TRBJ2-7; TCRdb proposes TRBD1, but this gene call is untestable without DNA. Germline V gene data show CDR1 as SNHLY and CDR2 as FYNNEI. The CDR3 totals 16 residues. Looking up the rest from reference TRBV2 and TRBJ2-7 gives the full variable domain: EPEVTQTPSHQVTQMGQEVILRCVPISNHLYFYWYRQILGQKVEFLVSFYNNEISEKSEIFDDQFSVERPDGSNFTLKIRSTKLEDSAMYFCASSSGGQGSSYEQYFGPGTRLTVT.